This T cell receptor beta chain was documented in a study of T-cell reconstitution after alpha-beta-depleted transplantation in children. General study points: There were reportedly several hundred expanded graft clones from which alpha-beta T cells came about two months after transplant. One year after transplant, T-cell counts and diversity came mostly from newly produced T cells.

With respect to this clonotype: Its antigen is currently unknown.

Unique molecular identifiers were incorporated into the prepared TCRbeta library. Each CDR3 protein is one row after TCRdb ran MiXCR on the PCR reads. The table includes 330,000 or so distinct CDR3 sequences, roughly a tenth detected once. Trimming removed 3 bases from V and 3 bases from J, with 3 bases in between. CDR1 is MGHRA, CDR2 YSYEKL, per germline. The CDR3 totals 11 residues. This material consisted of PBMCs, taken before TCRalphabeta/CD19-depleted stem cell transplant. The chain combines TRBV4-1 with TRBJ2-7, with unresolved D. This receptor was taken from a boy in the first two years of life with acute myeloid leukemia, due to receive a stem cell transplant. The CDR3 reads CASSHDYEQYF. The CDR3 DNA reads as TGCGCCAGCAGCCATGACTACGAGCAGTACTTC.